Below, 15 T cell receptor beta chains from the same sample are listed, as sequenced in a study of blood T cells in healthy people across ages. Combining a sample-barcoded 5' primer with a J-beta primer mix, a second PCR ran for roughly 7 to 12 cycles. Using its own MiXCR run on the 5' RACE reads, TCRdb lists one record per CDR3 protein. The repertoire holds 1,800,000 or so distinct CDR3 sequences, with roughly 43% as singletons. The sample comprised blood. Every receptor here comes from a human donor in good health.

This chain's CDR3 is CSANAVTGKGTEQYF. The CDR3 DNA is TGCAGTGCCAACGCGGTAACAGGAAAAGGGACCGAGCAGTACTTC. The chain has TRBV20-1 and TRBJ2-7; D could derive from TRBD1 or TRBD2 (5 bases each). V was cut by 6 bases and J by 6 bases, with 24 bases left in between. This CDR3 contains 15 residues. Germline V gives CDR1 DFQATT, CDR2 SNEGSKA (reference sequence).

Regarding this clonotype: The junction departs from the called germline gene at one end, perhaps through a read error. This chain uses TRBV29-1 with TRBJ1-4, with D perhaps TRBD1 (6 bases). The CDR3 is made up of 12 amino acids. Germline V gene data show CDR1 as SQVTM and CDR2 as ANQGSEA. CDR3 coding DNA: TGCAGCGTCGGACAGTCAAATGGAAAACTGTTTTTT. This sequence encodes CSVGQSNGKLFF.

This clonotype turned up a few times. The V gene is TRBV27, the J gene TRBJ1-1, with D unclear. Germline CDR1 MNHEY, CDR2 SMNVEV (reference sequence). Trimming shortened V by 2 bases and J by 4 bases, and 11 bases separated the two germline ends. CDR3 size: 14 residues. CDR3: CASSLGGRATEAFF. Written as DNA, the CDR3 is TGTGCCAGCAGTTTAGGAGGTCGGGCCACTGAAGCTTTCTTT.

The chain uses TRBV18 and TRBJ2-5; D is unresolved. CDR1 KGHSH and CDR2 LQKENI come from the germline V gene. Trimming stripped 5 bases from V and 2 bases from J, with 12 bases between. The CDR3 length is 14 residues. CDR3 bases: TGTGCCAGCTCAGCCCTAGGGTTGCAAGAGACCCAGTACTTC. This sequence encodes CASSALGLQETQYF. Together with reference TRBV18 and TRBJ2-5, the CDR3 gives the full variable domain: NAGVMQNPRHLVRRRGQEARLRCSPMKGHSHVYWYRQLPEEGLKFMVYLQKENIIDESGMPKERFSAEFPKEGPSILRIQQVVRGDSAAYFCASSALGLQETQYFGPGTRLLVL.

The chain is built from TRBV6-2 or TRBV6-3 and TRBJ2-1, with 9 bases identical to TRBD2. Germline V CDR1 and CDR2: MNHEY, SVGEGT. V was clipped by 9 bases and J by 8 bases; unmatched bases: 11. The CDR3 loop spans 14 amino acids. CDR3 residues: CASLLAGAMDEQFF. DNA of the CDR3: TGTGCCAGTCTCTTAGCGGGGGCGATGGATGAGCAGTTCTTC.

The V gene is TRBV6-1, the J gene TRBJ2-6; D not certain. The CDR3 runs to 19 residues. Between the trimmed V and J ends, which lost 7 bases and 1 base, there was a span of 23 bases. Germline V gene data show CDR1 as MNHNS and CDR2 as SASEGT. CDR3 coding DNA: TGTGCCAGCACCGAATGGAGCCTTCTGGGTTATTCTGGGGCCAACGTCCTGACTTTC. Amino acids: CASTEWSLLGYSGANVLTF.

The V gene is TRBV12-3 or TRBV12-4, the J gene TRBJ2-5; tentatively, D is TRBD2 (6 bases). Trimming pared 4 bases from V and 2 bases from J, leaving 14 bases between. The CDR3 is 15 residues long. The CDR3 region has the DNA TGTGCCAGCAGTTATGGTGGGGGGTCACAAGAGACCCAGTACTTC. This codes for CASSYGGGSQETQYF.

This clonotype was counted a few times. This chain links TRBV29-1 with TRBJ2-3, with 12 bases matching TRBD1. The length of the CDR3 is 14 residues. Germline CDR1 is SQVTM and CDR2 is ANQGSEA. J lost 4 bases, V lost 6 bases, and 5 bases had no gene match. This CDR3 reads CSVGTGGSADTQYF. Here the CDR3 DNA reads TGCAGCGTGGGGACAGGGGGCAGCGCAGATACGCAGTATTTT.

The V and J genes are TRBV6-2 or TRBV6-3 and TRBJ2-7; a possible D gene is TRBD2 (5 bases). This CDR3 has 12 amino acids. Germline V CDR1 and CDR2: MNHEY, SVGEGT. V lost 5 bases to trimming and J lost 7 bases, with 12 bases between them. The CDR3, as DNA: TGTGCCAGCAGTCTTAACGGGATTGAGCAGTACTTC. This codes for CASSLNGIEQYF.

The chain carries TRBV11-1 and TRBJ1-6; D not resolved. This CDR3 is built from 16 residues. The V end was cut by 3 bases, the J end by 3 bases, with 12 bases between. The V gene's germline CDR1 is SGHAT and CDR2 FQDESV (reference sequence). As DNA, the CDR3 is TGTGCCAGCAGCTTCGGCGCTAACTTCTATAATTCACCCCTCCACTTT. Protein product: CASSFGANFYNSPLHF. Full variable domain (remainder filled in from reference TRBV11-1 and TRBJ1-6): EAEVAQSPRYKITEKSQAVAFWCDPISGHATLYWYRQILGQGPELLVQFQDESVVDDSQLPKDRFSAERLKGVDSTLKIQPAELGDSAMYLCASSFGANFYNSPLHFGNGTRLTVT.

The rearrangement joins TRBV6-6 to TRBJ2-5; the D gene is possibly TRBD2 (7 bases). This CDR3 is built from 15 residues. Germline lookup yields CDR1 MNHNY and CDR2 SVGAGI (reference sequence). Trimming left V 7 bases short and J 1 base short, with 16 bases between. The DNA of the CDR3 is TGTGCCAGCACCCCGGTGCGGGGGCCCCAAGAGACCCAGTACTTC. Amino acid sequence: CASTPVRGPQETQYF.

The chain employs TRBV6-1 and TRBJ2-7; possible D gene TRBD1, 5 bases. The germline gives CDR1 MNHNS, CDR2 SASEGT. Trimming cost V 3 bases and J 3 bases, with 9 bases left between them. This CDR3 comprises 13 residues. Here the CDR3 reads CASSDSQGYEQYF. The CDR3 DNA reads TGTGCCAGCAGTGATAGTCAGGGCTACGAGCAGTACTTC.

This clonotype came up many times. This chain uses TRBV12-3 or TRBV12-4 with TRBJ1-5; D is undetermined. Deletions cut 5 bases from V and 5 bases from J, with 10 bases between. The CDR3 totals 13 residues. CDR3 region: CASSPGSYQPQHF. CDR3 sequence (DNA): TGTGCCAGCAGTCCGGGCTCCTATCAGCCCCAGCATTTT.

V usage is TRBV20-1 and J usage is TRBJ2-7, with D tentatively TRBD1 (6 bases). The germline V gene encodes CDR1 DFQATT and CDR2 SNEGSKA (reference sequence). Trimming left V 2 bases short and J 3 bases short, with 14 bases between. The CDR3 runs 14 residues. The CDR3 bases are TGCAGTGCTAGATCCCGGGACAAGTACTACGAGCAGTACTTC. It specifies CSARSRDKYYEQYF.

CDR3 coding DNA: TGTGCCAGCAGTGAATATTTTCCGCGGGGTCAAGAGACCCAGTACTTC. Amino acid sequence: CASSEYFPRGQETQYF. The chain links TRBV25-1 to TRBJ2-5, with TRBD2 as a possible D gene (6 bases). V shed 0 bases and J shed 2 bases, with 13 bases lying between them. The V gene's germline CDR1 is MGHDK and CDR2 SYGVNS. This CDR3 spans 16 amino acids.